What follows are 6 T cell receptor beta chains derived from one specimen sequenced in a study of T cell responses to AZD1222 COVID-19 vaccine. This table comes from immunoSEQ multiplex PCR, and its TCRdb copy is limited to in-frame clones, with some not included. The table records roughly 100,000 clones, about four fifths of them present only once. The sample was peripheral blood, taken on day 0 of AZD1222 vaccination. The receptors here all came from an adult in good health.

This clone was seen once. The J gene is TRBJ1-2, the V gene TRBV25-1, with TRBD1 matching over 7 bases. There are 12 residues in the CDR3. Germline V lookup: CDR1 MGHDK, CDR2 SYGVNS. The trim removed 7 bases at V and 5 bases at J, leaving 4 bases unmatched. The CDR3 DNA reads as TGTGCCAGCATAGGGGGCGAGTATGGCTACACCTTC. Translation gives CASIGGEYGYTF.

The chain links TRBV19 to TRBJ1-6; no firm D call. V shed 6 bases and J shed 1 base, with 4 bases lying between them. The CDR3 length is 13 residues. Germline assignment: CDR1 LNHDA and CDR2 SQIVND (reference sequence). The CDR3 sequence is CASRVSYNSPLHF. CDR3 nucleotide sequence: TGTGCCAGTAGGGTGTCCTATAATTCACCCCTCCACTTT.

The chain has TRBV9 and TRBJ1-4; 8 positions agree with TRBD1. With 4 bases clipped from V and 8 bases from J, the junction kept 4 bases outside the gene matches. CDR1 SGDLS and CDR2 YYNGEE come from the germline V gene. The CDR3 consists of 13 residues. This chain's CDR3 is CASSPGTGEKLFF. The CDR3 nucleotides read TGTGCCAGCAGCCCCGGGACAGGCGAAAAACTGTTTTTT. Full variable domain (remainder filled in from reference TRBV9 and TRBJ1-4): DSGVTQTPKHLITATGQRVTLRCSPRSGDLSVYWYQQSLDQGLQFLIQYYNGEERAKGNILERFSAQQFPDLHSELNLSSLELGDSALYFCASSPGTGEKLFFGSGTQLSVL.

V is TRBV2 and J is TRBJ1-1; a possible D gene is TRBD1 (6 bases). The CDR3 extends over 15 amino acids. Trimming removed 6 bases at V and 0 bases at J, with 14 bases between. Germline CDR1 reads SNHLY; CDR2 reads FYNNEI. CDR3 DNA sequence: TGTGCCAGCAGAGGGGGGCAACCCATGAACACTGAAGCTTTCTTT. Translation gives CASRGGQPMNTEAFF.

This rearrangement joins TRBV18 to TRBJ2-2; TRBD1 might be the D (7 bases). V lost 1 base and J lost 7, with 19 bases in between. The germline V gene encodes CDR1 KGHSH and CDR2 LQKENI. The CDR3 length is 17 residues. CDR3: CASSPQQGRGGNGELFF. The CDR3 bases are TGTGCCAGCTCACCACAACAGGGGCGTGGAGGGAACGGGGAGCTGTTTTTT.

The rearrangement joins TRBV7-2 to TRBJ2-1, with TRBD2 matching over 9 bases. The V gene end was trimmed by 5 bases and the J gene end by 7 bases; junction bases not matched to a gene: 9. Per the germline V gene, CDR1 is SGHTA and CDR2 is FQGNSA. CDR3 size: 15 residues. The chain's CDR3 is CASSTLAGAQNEQFF. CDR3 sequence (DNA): TGTGCCAGCAGCACCTTAGCGGGGGCTCAAAATGAGCAGTTCTTC.